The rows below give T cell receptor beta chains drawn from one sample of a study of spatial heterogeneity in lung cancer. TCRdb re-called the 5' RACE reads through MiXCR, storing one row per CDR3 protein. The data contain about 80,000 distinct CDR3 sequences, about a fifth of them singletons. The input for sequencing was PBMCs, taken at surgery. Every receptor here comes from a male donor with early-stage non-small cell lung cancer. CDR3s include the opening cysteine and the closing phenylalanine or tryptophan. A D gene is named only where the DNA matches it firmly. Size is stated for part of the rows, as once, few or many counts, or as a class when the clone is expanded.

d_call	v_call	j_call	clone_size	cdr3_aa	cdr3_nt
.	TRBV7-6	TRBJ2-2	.	CASSRGQNTGELFF	TGTGCCAGCAGCCGGGGACAGAACACCGGGGAGCTGTTTTTT
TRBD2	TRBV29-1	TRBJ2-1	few	CSVEEGLAGVWEQFF	TGCAGCGTTGAGGAGGGGCTAGCGGGCGTTTGGGAGCAGTTCTTC
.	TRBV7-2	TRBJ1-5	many	CASSLNSNQPQHF	TGTGCCAGCAGCTTGAACAGCAATCAGCCCCAGCATTTT
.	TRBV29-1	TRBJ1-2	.	CSVSGDSGYTF	TGCAGCGTTTCAGGGGACTCTGGCTACACCTTC
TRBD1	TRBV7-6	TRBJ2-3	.	CASSFLGQGSTTDTQYF	TGTGCCAGCAGCTTCCTAGGACAGGGGTCGACCACAGATACGCAGTATTTT
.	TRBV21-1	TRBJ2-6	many	CASTGPGANVLTF	TGTGCCAGCACTGGGCCTGGGGCCAACGTCCTGACTTTC
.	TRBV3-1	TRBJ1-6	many	CASSQKIFNSPLHF	TGTGCCAGCAGCCAAAAGATATTTAATTCACCCCTCCACTTT
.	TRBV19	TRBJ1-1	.	CASNFGVNTEAFF	TGTGCCAGTAACTTCGGGGTGAACACTGAAGCTTTCTTT
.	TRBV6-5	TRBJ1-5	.	CASSTYKDQPQHF	TGTGCCAGCAGTACTTACAAAGATCAGCCCCAGCATTTT
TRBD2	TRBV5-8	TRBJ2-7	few	CASSSRLAEQYF	TGTGCCAGCAGCTCCCGACTAGCGGAGCAGTACTTC
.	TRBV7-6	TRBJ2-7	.	CASSPGRWEDEQYF	TGTGCCAGCAGCCCCGGTCGATGGGAGGACGAGCAGTACTTC
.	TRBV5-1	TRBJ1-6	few	CASRDPNSPLHF	TGCGCCAGCAGGGACCCAAATTCACCCCTCCACTTT
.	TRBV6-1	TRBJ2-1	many	CASSEAFVTGEQFF	TGTGCCAGCAGTGAAGCGTTTGTGACGGGGGAGCAGTTCTTC
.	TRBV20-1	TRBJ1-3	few	CSASRQVAIYF	TGCAGTGCTAGCAGACAGGTTGCCATATATTTT
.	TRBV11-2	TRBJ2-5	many	CASSLMVAVAQETQYF	TGTGCCAGCAGCTTAATGGTAGCGGTTGCCCAAGAGACCCAGTACTTC
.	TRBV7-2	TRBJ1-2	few	CASSPAPNYGYTF	TGTGCCAGCAGCCCTGCGCCGAACTATGGCTACACCTTC
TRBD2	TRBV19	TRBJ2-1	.	CATSSGGANEQFF	TGTGCCACATCTAGCGGGGGGGCAAATGAGCAGTTCTTC
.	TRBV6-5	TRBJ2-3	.	CASSLVWTDTQYF	TGTGCCAGCAGTTTAGTATGGACAGATACGCAGTATTTT
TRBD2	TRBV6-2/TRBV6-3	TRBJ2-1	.	CATLRGTSGTGSYNEQFF	TGTGCCACCCTTCGGGGGACTAGCGGGACAGGCTCCTACAATGAGCAGTTCTTC
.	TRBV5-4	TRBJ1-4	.	CASSLDQYNEKLFF	TGTGCCAGCAGCTTGGACCAGTATAATGAAAAACTGTTTTTT
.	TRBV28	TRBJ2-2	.	CASSFRGTNTGELFF	TGTGCCAGCAGTTTCCGGGGGACGAACACCGGGGAGCTGTTTTTT
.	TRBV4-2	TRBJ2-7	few	CASSQEGSDFYEQYF	TGTGCCAGCAGCCAAGAAGGAAGTGATTTCTACGAGCAGTACTTC
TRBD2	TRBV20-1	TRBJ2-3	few	CSARPSGVSTDTQYF	TGCAGTGCTCGCCCTAGCGGGGTTAGCACAGATACGCAGTATTTT
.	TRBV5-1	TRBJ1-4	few	CASSQGPATNEKLFF	TGCGCCAGCAGCCAGGGACCTGCGACTAATGAAAAACTGTTTTTT
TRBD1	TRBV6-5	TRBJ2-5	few	CASSSGQGKLTQYF	TGTGCCAGCAGTTCGGGACAGGGTAAACTGACCCAGTACTTC
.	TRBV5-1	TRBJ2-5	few	CASSPTLGETQYF	TGCGCCAGCAGCCCCACGCTTGGGGAGACCCAGTACTTC
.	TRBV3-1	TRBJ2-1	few	CASSQVGIGNEQFF	TGTGCCAGCAGCCAAGTGGGCATAGGAAATGAGCAGTTCTTC
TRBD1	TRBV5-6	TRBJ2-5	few	CASSSWIDRGNQETQYF	TGTGCCAGCAGCTCTTGGATAGACAGGGGTAATCAAGAGACCCAGTACTTC
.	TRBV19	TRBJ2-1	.	CASSTWSSYNEQFF	TGTGCCAGTAGTACCTGGAGCTCCTACAATGAGCAGTTCTTC
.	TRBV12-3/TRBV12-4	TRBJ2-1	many	CASSFKSYNEQFF	TGTGCCAGCAGTTTTAAGTCCTACAATGAGCAGTTCTTC
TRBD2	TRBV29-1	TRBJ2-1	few	CSVATSGGRHVAEQFF	TGCAGCGTTGCCACTAGCGGGGGCCGTCACGTCGCTGAGCAGTTCTTC
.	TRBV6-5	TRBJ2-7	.	CASSYSIEGDEQYF	TGTGCCAGCAGTTACTCGATTGAAGGGGACGAGCAGTACTTC